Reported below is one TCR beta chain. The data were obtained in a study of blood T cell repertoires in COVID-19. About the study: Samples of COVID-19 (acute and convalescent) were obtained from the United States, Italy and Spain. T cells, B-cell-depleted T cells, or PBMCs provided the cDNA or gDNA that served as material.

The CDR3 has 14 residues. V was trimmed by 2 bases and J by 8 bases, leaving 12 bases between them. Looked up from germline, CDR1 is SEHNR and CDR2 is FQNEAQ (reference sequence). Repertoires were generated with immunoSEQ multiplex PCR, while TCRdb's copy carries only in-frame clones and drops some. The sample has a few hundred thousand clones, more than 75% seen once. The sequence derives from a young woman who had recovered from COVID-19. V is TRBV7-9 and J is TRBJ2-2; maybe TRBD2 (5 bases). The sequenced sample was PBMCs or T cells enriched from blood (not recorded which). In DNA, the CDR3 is TGTGCCAGCAGCTTACGGTCGCGGGTAGGGGAGCTGTTTTTT. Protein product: CASSLRSRVGELFF. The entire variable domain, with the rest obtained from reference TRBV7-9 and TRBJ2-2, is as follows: DTGVSQNPRHKITKRGQNVTFRCDPISEHNRLYWYRQTLGQGPEFLTYFQNEAQLEKSRLLSDRFSAERPKGSFSTLEIQRTEQGDSAMYLCASSLRSRVGELFFGEGSRLTVL.